A selection of T cell receptor beta chains follows, all from one sample in a study of cytomegalovirus exposure and HLA in healthy donors. Assay: immunoSEQ multiplex PCR; the TCRdb copy retains only in-frame clones and omits some. The top ten clones hold 7.7% of a sample with roughly 160,000 clones, more than 60% of them seen once. Sequenced material: PBMCs. Receptors were obtained from a middle-aged woman in good health and CMV-seropositive. Each CDR3 is given without its conserved first and last residue.

j_gene,v_gene,CDR3aa
TRBJ1-2,TRBV9,ASSVGEGKSGYT
TRBJ2-7,TRBV10-3,ATGTSGSCEQY
TRBJ1-2,TRBV19,ASSGQAINYGYT
TRBJ1-5,TRBV7-9,ASSDTGTGLIQPQH
TRBJ2-1,TRBV25-1,ASSEYPLNEQF
TRBJ2-1,TRBV7-9,ASSLGASGRWDEQF
TRBJ2-7,TRBV9,ASSFASGSSYEQY
TRBJ2-7,TRBV28,ASSFSTGVYEQY
TRBJ2-1,TRBV6-6,ASTKTDRRGQF
TRBJ1-3,TRBV28,ASSSPRDSQRDTIY
TRBJ2-6,TRBV5-5,ASSLQGAYGANVLT
TRBJ2-1,TRBV7-3,ASSSQRTLGGNEQF
TRBJ1-5,TRBV5-5,ASSFGREFYQPQH
TRBJ2-2,TRBV7-9,ASSLPAGGRTGELF
TRBJ2-3,TRBV28,ASSPYTDTQY
TRBJ1-2,TRBV25-1,ASSLGPNYGYT
TRBJ2-5,TRBV6-6,ASSYTDGEETQY
TRBJ1-4,TRBV4-1,ASSQAWRTTNEKLF
TRBJ1-1,TRBV6-5,ATGQGYTEAF
.,TRBV4-3,ASSQDLSTSSTYEQY
TRBJ2-1,TRBV7-9,ASSPPGGSYNKQF
TRBJ1-1,TRBV5-6,ASSSLYQGSETEAF
TRBJ2-2,TRBV28,ASSFTRDRRVGGELF
TRBJ1-1,TRBV21-1,ASSKEGGQGDMNTEAF